The entry below gives a single T cell receptor (beta chain) sequence along with its context. Its antigen is not identified. Deletions cut 6 bases from V and 3 bases from J, with 17 bases between. CDR1 and CDR2 from the germline V gene are MDHEN and SYDVKM. This CDR3 spans 16 amino acids. This entry belongs to a study of shared clonotypes between healthy human individuals. Original processing methods: For the immunoSEQ data, sequences were junction-only without quality scores, so filtering differed. The repertoire was sequenced with immunoSEQ multiplex PCR; TCRdb's copy has only in-frame clones and lacks some. V and J calls and clone size are as listed in that table; D and trimming were resolved from the DNA. The table includes over 1.4 million clones, roughly 96% detected once. The study's findings and limits: Few donors restricted represented genetic and exposure-history diversity. Non-shared clonotypes were found to have lower generation probabilities than the clonotypes that were shared by all four of the sorted-subset donors.

This sequence originates from a man under 40 in good health. The sequencing input was naive CD4+ T cells sorted from blood. The subset denotes: CD45RA+ positively selected. The chain has TRBV28 and TRBJ2-2; D may be TRBD2 (7 bases). CDR3 sequence reads: CASSSLGGAHTGELFF. The CDR3 bases are TGTGCCAGCAGCTCTTTGGGGGGGGCCCACACCGGGGAGCTGTTTTTT.